The 8 T cell receptor beta chains below were found in one sample sequenced in a study of spatial heterogeneity in lung cancer. Noted time point: sample taken at primary tumor resection. TCRdb reanalysed the 5' RACE reads using MiXCR and keeps one entry per CDR3 protein. Of 670 or so distinct CDR3 sequences detected, about 23% appear once; the ten largest clones hold 16%. Material: normal lung tissue next to the tumor, obtained at surgery. The receptors shown here come from a male donor with early-stage non-small cell lung cancer.

Regarding this clonotype: Because the library targeted alpha chains, this beta chain is an off-target read whose size means little. V usage is TRBV12-5 and J usage is TRBJ2-5; no firm D call. The CDR3 contains 14 residues. Trimming took 5 bases from V and 1 from J, leaving 11 bases between them. The V gene's germline CDR1 is LGHNT and CDR2 FRNRAP. CDR3 amino acids: CASGIQPGQETQYF. DNA for the CDR3: TGTGCTAGTGGTATTCAGCCCGGCCAAGAGACCCAGTACTTC.

This clonotype is classed as large (0.1 to 1%). This beta chain lies outside the target of a library built for alpha chains; its clone size means little. The chain has TRBV29-1 and TRBJ2-1, with D tentatively TRBD1 (6 bases). Trimming removed 4 bases from V and 2 bases from J, with 12 bases in between. The CDR3 has 14 residues. The germline V gene has CDR1 SQVTM and CDR2 ANQGSEA. The CDR3 bases are TGCAGCGTTGCCGGGGCAGGGGCCTACAATGAGCAGTTCTTC. Its protein product is CSVAGAGAYNEQFF.

About this clonotype itself: A library made for alpha chains picked up this beta chain off target, so its size means little. This chain connects TRBV4-1 to TRBJ1-4; D unclear. Germline lookup yields CDR1 MGHRA and CDR2 YSYEKL. V shed 4 bases and J shed 0 bases, with 18 bases lying between them. CDR3 length: 18 residues. In nucleotides, the CDR3 is TGCGCCAGCAGCCCGCGACGAGGAATAGTTGCAACTAATGAAAAACTGTTTTTT. It translates to CASSPRRGIVATNEKLFF.

This clonotype was observed a handful of times. As an off-target read in a library built for alpha chains, this beta chain has a frequency of little significance. The chain combines TRBV19 with TRBJ2-7; D is possibly TRBD2 (6 bases). V lost 5 bases, J lost 2 bases, and 10 bases lay in between. Per the germline V gene, CDR1 is LNHDA and CDR2 is SQIVND (reference sequence). CDR3 length: 13 residues. This CDR3 is CASSRGGTYEQYF. Written as DNA, the CDR3 is TGTGCCAGTAGTCGCGGAGGGACCTACGAGCAGTACTTC.

As to this clonotype: This beta chain is a stray sequence in a library constructed for alpha chains; its clone size is not meaningful. This sequence joins TRBV2 and TRBJ2-1; 9 bases align to TRBD1. J lost 6 bases, V lost 7 bases, and 7 bases had no gene match. Germline CDR1 SNHLY, CDR2 FYNNEI. CDR3 size: 14 residues. This chain's CDR3 is CASISTGGFNEQFF. CDR3 DNA: TGTGCCAGCATCAGTACAGGGGGCTTCAATGAGCAGTTCTTC.

Within the sample, this clonotype is large. This beta chain appears as a stray read in a library generated for alpha chains; its size is not informative. The V and J genes are TRBV6-2 or TRBV6-3 and TRBJ2-1; D possibly matches TRBD1 or TRBD2 (5 bases each). V was trimmed by 2 bases and J by 3 bases, leaving 5 bases between them. CDR3 length: 13 residues. Germline V gives CDR1 MNHEY, CDR2 SVGEGT. The CDR3 is CASSYGGYNEQFF. The CDR3 DNA follows: TGTGCCAGCAGTTACGGGGGCTACAATGAGCAGTTCTTC.

By share of the sample, this clonotype is large. Germline is not matched at one junction end, which may reflect a read error. Since the library was made to target alpha chains, this beta chain is a stray read and its abundance is not meaningful. This chain connects TRBV9 to TRBJ2-7; 8 bases align to TRBD2. Germline V lookup: CDR1 SGDLS, CDR2 YYNGEE. CDR3 length: 15 residues. The CDR3 reads CASSFQAGASHEQYF. Written as DNA, the CDR3 is TGTGCCAGCAGCTTCCAAGCGGGAGCCTCCCACGAGCAGTACTTC.

The sample holds a few counts of this clonotype. The size of this beta chain means little, since it is a stray read in a library made for alpha chains. V and J are TRBV12-3 or TRBV12-4 and TRBJ2-3; D may be TRBD2 (5 bases). This CDR3 is 14 amino acids long. V was shortened by 7 bases and J by 0 bases, with 11 bases between the two germline ends. CDR3 protein: CASTQAASTDTQYF. The CDR3 region has the DNA TGTGCCAGCACTCAAGCGGCAAGCACAGATACGCAGTATTTT.